The clone carrying this TCR beta chain showed up many times. With a much larger clone just one base away, this may be a read error. The data derive from a study of tumor-infiltrating lymphocytes in oesophageal squamous cell carcinoma. This CDR3 is 17 amino acids long. V dropped 3 bases and J dropped 7; count of bases not matched to a gene: 16. TCRdb reanalysed the PCR reads using MiXCR and keeps one entry per CDR3 protein. The sample carries 15,000 to 20,000 distinct CDR3 sequences, about 43% recorded once. The genes are TRBV12-3 or TRBV12-4 and TRBJ2-7; 9 bases fit TRBD2. Sample: normal esophageal tissue next to the tumor. This sequence originates from a female donor with esophageal squamous cell carcinoma. CDR3 DNA sequence: TGTGCCAGCAGTTTCGCCTTTCTAGCGGGACCCTCAAATGAGCAGTACTTC. Its protein is CASSFAFLAGPSNEQYF.